This entry features one T cell receptor (beta chain) sequence. Its target is unknown. The PCR contained 60 Vbeta and 13 Jbeta primers. This table comes from immunoSEQ multiplex PCR, and its TCRdb copy is limited to in-frame clones, with some not included. Of 160,000 or so clones listed, approximately 77% are singletons. This CDR3 comprises 15 residues. The ends were cut back, 1 base at V and 0 bases at J, with 7 bases in the middle. Germline V gene lookup returns CDR1 SEHNR and CDR2 FQNEAQ (reference sequence). The data belong to a study of cytomegalovirus exposure and HLA in healthy donors. Study conclusions and caveats: Fewer N-insertions than the roughly 670-donor mean were reportedly shown by an Asian-associated ancestry cluster in a later analysis.

The clonotype comes from a man aged 30 to 39 in good health and CMV-seropositive. The sequencing input was PBMCs. The chain links TRBV7-9 to TRBJ1-5; no definite D call. CDR3 nucleotides: TGTGCCAGCAGCTTAGGGCAGTATAGCAATCAGCCCCAGCATTTT. It specifies CASSLGQYSNQPQHF.